This note documents a single T cell receptor (beta chain) sequence. This entry is derived from a study of blood T cell repertoires in COVID-19. In the original processing: Estimates of nucleated cell counts were drawn from the amplification of reference gene primers. TCRdb's copy holds only in-frame clones and misses some; the assay was immunoSEQ multiplex PCR. Clone size and V and J calls were adopted from that table, with D and trimming inferred from the DNA. The table includes 300,000 to 400,000 clones, 70% to 90% detected once. With V trimmed by 3 bases and J by 7 bases, 8 bases remained unmatched. CDR3 size: 16 residues. Germline CDR1 MGHRA, CDR2 YSYEKL.

This clonotype originated in a human donor in a cohort sampled during active COVID-19. Sequences were obtained from peripheral blood. The chain recombines TRBV4-1 with TRBJ2-1; 11 bases match TRBD2. DNA of the CDR3: TGCGCCAGCAGCCATCGAACTAGCGGGGGTCTGAATGAGCAGTTCTTC. This sequence encodes CASSHRTSGGLNEQFF.